What follows are 24 T cell receptor beta chains derived from one specimen sequenced in a study of T cells in localized non-small cell lung cancer. Sequencing used immunoSEQ multiplex PCR; TCRdb keeps in-frame clones, though not all of them. Of about 21,000 clones in the sample, roughly 80% were seen once. The sample here was peripheral blood, taken before any cancer treatment. The receptors derive from a man between 40 and 70 years old with stage I lung adenocarcinoma.

The J gene is TRBJ2-5, the V gene TRBV12-5; 11 bases match TRBD1. The CDR3 runs to 14 residues. The V and J ends lost 7 bases and 3 bases, in that order; junction bases with no gene match: 4. Germline loops: CDR1 LGHNT, CDR2 FRNRAP. This chain's CDR3 is CASAKGQGEETQYF. In DNA, the CDR3 is TGTGCTAGTGCTAAGGGACAGGGGGAAGAGACCCAGTACTTC.

The rearrangement joins TRBV19 to TRBJ1-3; D call uncertain. The germline CDR1 and CDR2 sequences are LNHDA and SQIVND (reference sequence). V was shortened by 9 bases and J by 0 bases, with 9 bases between the two germline ends. The CDR3 length is 13 residues. The CDR3 region is CASVSNSGNTIYF. In DNA, the CDR3 is TGTGCCAGCGTCAGCAACTCTGGAAACACCATATATTTT.

The chain combines TRBV10-3 with TRBJ2-7; TRBD1 matches 8 bases. The J segment lost 3 bases and the V segment lost 6 bases, leaving 10 bases of the junction unmatched. The CDR3 length is 15 residues. CDR1 is ENHRY, CDR2 SYGVKD, per germline. The CDR3 DNA is TGTGCCATCAGCAGGGGGCCTCACGTAAGCTACGAGCAGTACTTC. As protein: CAISRGPHVSYEQYF.

The V call is TRBV2, the J call TRBJ1-1; 10 bases agree with TRBD1. CDR3 size: 16 residues. The V segment lost 4 bases and the J segment 0 bases; nucleotides outside the gene matches: 5. The germline gives CDR1 SNHLY, CDR2 FYNNEI. Written as DNA, the CDR3 is TGTGCCAGCAGTGCTGGGACAGGGGCAATGAACACTGAAGCTTTCTTT. It is translated as CASSAGTGAMNTEAFF.

The chain has TRBV28 and TRBJ2-3; D call uncertain. The V gene's germline CDR1 is MDHEN and CDR2 SYDVKM. Trimming pared 10 bases from V and 2 bases from J, leaving 4 bases between. CDR3 length equals 10 residues. The CDR3 region is CATPTDTQYF. The CDR3 coding sequence is TGTGCCACACCCACAGATACGCAGTATTTT.

V gene TRBV19 combines with J gene TRBJ2-6; unclear D gene. The germline CDR1 and CDR2 sequences are LNHDA and SQIVND (reference sequence). V gave up 3 bases and J gave up 0 bases, with 21 bases separating them. CDR3 length: 20 residues. CDR3 in amino acids: CASSIPIGHFGLSGANVLTF. CDR3 nucleotides: TGTGCCAGTAGTATCCCCATAGGGCACTTTGGCCTCTCTGGGGCCAACGTCCTGACTTTC. The full variable domain, completed using reference TRBV19 and TRBJ2-6, is DGGITQSPKYLFRKEGQNVTLSCEQNLNHDAMYWYRQDPGQGLRLIYYSQIVNDFQKGDIAEGYSVSREKKESFPLTVTSAQKNPTAFYLCASSIPIGHFGLSGANVLTFGAGSRLTVL.

The V call is TRBV7-2, the J call TRBJ2-1; no definite D call. The V gene lost 4 bases and the J gene lost 4 bases, with 11 bases spanning the gap. The CDR3 sequence is 14 residues long. CDR1 is SGHTA, CDR2 FQGNSA, per germline. The CDR3 reads CASSSLYGYNEQFF. The DNA for the CDR3 is TGTGCCAGCAGCTCCCTATATGGGTACAATGAGCAGTTCTTC.

The rearrangement joins TRBV6-4 to TRBJ2-1; either TRBD1 or TRBD2 may fit D (5 bases each). V lost 5 bases to trimming and J lost 8 bases, with 10 bases between them. Germline lookup yields CDR1 MRHNA and CDR2 SNTAGT. The CDR3 sequence is 12 residues long. The DNA of the CDR3 is TGTGCCAGCAGTTGGGACCCCCATGAGCAGTTCTTC. Encoded protein: CASSWDPHEQFF.

The chain employs TRBV27 and TRBJ1-3; 8 bases are shared with TRBD1. CDR3 length: 15 residues. J was trimmed by 1 base and V by 8 bases; bases with no gene match: 7. The germline gives CDR1 MNHEY, CDR2 SMNVEV (reference sequence). This chain's CDR3 is CASRPDRVSGNTIYF. CDR3 bases: TGTGCCAGCCGTCCGGACAGGGTTTCTGGAAACACCATATATTTT.

The chain carries TRBV27 and TRBJ2-7, with D perhaps matching TRBD2 (6 bases). The V end lost 4 bases, the J end lost 4 bases, and 11 bases lay between the germline ends. Germline V lookup: CDR1 MNHEY, CDR2 SMNVEV (reference sequence). The CDR3 consists of 13 residues. CDR3 sequence: CASSWDWGYEQYF. The CDR3 bases are TGTGCCAGCAGTTGGGACTGGGGATACGAGCAGTACTTC.

The CDR3 loop is CASSLPGTDSYEQYF. CDR3 nucleotide sequence: TGTGCCAGCAGCTTGCCCGGGACCGATTCCTACGAGCAGTACTTC. This rearrangement joins TRBV5-4 to TRBJ2-7; D tentatively fits TRBD1 or TRBD2 (5 bases each). The germline CDR1 and CDR2 sequences are SGHNT and YYREEE (reference sequence). This CDR3 is 15 amino acids long. Trimming stripped 1 base from V and 1 base from J, with 12 bases between.

This rearrangement joins TRBV27 to TRBJ1-1; D gene unclear. V lost 5 bases and J 10 bases, leaving 20 bases between the germline ends. Germline lookup yields CDR1 MNHEY and CDR2 SMNVEV (reference sequence). The CDR3 contains 14 residues. This chain's CDR3 is CASSPLPGSEGAFF. In DNA form, the CDR3 reads TGTGCCAGCAGTCCTTTACCAGGTTCCGAGGGAGCTTTCTTT.

The chain carries TRBV6-5 and TRBJ2-5; TRBD2 agrees at 7 bases. Germline trimming cut 5 bases from V and 5 bases from J; bases unmatched to any gene: 5. Per germline, CDR1 MNHEY and CDR2 SVGAGI. The CDR3 has 13 amino acids. The DNA of the CDR3 is TGTGCCAGCAGTCGGGACTATCAGGAGACCCAGTACTTC. Residues: CASSRDYQETQYF.

This chain connects TRBV10-2 to TRBJ2-2; TRBD1 might be the D (6 bases). CDR3 length equals 13 residues. Trimming left V 5 bases short and J 6 bases short, with 10 bases between. Germline CDR1 and CDR2: WSHSY and SAAADI. CDR3 protein: CASSTNRAGELFF. As DNA, the CDR3 is TGCGCCAGCAGTACCAACAGGGCCGGGGAGCTGTTTTTT.

The chain is built from TRBV19 and TRBJ2-2; 7 bases are shared with TRBD1. CDR1 is LNHDA, CDR2 SQIVND, per germline (reference sequence). CDR3 size: 14 residues. With V trimmed by 7 bases and J by 2 bases, 4 bases remained unmatched. The DNA of the CDR3 is TGTGCCAGTAAGGACAGGCCTAACACCGGGGAGCTGTTTTTT. This codes for CASKDRPNTGELFF.

The rearrangement links TRBV6-5 to TRBJ1-5; D gene uncertain. In germline, CDR1 is MNHEY, CDR2 SVGAGI. The CDR3 loop spans 16 amino acids. The V end lost 2 bases, the J end lost 3 bases, and 14 bases lay between the germline ends. CDR3: CASSYLGIGNNQPQHF. CDR3 sequence (DNA): TGTGCCAGCAGTTACCTTGGGATCGGGAACAATCAGCCCCAGCATTTT.

The rearrangement uses TRBV5-1 and TRBJ2-3; weak D call: TRBD2 (5 bases). Trimming removed 6 bases at V and 8 bases at J, with 22 bases between. Germline V gives CDR1 SGHRS, CDR2 YFSETQ. This CDR3 region has 15 residues. The CDR3 DNA follows: TGCGCCAGCATGGTGGGAGCGGTTCTGGCGGGTACGCAGTATTTT. Translating it yields CASMVGAVLAGTQYF.

The chain employs TRBV5-4 and TRBJ1-2, with TRBD1 identical over 7 bases. V lost 4 bases and J lost 4; bases outside the gene matches: 13. The CDR3 covers 16 residues. Germline V gene sequence: CDR1 SGHNT, CDR2 YYREEE (reference sequence). CDR3 in amino acids: CASSPTMSGQSYGYTF. The DNA for the CDR3 is TGTGCCAGCAGCCCGACGATGTCGGGACAGAGCTATGGCTACACCTTC.

In nucleotides, the CDR3 is TGTGCCAGCAGCTTAGCACCTAGCGGGACCCTCGGGGAAACAGATACGCAGTATTTT. It encodes CASSLAPSGTLGETDTQYF. This sequence joins TRBV7-2 and TRBJ2-3, with 9 bases identical to TRBD2. This CDR3 has 19 residues. Germline V gene data show CDR1 as SGHTA and CDR2 as FQGNSA. After removal of 0 bases from V and 3 bases from J, the junction contained 13 bases not matched to a gene.

The chain employs TRBV7-8 and TRBJ1-5, with TRBD1 as a possible D gene (6 bases). CDR3 length: 16 residues. CDR1 is SGHVS, CDR2 FQNEAQ, per germline. The ends were cut back, 4 bases at V and 3 bases at J, with 16 bases in the middle. The CDR3 sequence is CASSSDYRENNQPQHF. For the CDR3, the DNA is TGTGCCAGCAGCTCCGATTACAGGGAGAACAATCAGCCCCAGCATTTT.

The chain recombines TRBV4-3 with TRBJ1-6; 7 bases agree with TRBD1. V dropped 4 bases and J dropped 4; count of bases not matched to a gene: 1. The CDR3 is 14 residues long. The germline CDR1 and CDR2 sequences are LGHNA and YSLEER. CDR3 region: CASSRTGYNSPLHF. DNA for the CDR3: TGCGCCAGCAGCCGGACAGGTTATAATTCACCCCTCCACTTT.

The CDR3: CASSLIRPPNIQYF. The CDR3 DNA reads as TGTGCCAGCAGCTTAATCCGGCCCCCAAACATTCAGTACTTC. This chain uses TRBV7-2 with TRBJ2-4; D unresolved. V was cut by 2 bases and J by 6 bases, with 11 bases left in between. CDR1 and CDR2 (germline): SGHTA, FQGNSA. This CDR3 spans 14 amino acids.

The V call is TRBV19, the J call TRBJ2-2; D gene ambiguous. The germline CDR1 and CDR2 sequences are LNHDA and SQIVND (reference sequence). The CDR3 is 16 residues long. V gave up 5 bases and J gave up 4 bases, with 17 bases separating them. The CDR3 sequence is CASSPRRSLGTGELFF. Written as DNA, the CDR3 is TGTGCCAGTAGTCCCAGGCGTTCCCTCGGCACCGGGGAGCTGTTTTTT. The full variable domain, completed using reference TRBV19 and TRBJ2-2, is DGGITQSPKYLFRKEGQNVTLSCEQNLNHDAMYWYRQDPGQGLRLIYYSQIVNDFQKGDIAEGYSVSREKKESFPLTVTSAQKNPTAFYLCASSPRRSLGTGELFFGEGSRLTVL.

V usage is TRBV4-1 and J usage is TRBJ2-3; D not resolved. Per the germline V gene, CDR1 is MGHRA and CDR2 is YSYEKL. V shed 1 base and J shed 7 bases, with 18 bases lying between them. This CDR3 spans 16 amino acids. The DNA of the CDR3 is TGCGCCAGCAGCCAAGTTGTAAGGGCGGAGAGAAATACGCAGTATTTT. Its translation is CASSQVVRAERNTQYF.